The 3 T cell receptor beta chains below all came from one sample that was sequenced in a study of blood T cell repertoires in COVID-19. The repertoire was sequenced with immunoSEQ multiplex PCR; TCRdb's copy has only in-frame clones and lacks some. Counted here are approximately 200,000 clones, about 88% occurring once; the ten biggest clones make up under 2%. Sample: peripheral blood. These receptors all come from a man aged 35 to 55 with active or convalescent COVID-19.

This chain links TRBV7-2 with TRBJ2-7; 7 nucleotides line up with TRBD1. This CDR3 spans 15 amino acids. V shed 4 bases, J shed 1 base, and the junction held 7 bases outside the gene matches. From germline, CDR1 is SGHTA and CDR2 FQGNSA. CDR3 region: CASSSRDRPSYEQYF. CDR3 coding DNA: TGTGCCAGCAGCTCCCGGGACAGACCTTCCTACGAGCAGTACTTC.

The gene calls are TRBV11-2 and TRBJ2-5, with 8 bases aligning to TRBD2. Unmatched junction bases numbered 0, after V lost 1 base and J lost 2 bases. CDR1 is SGHAT and CDR2 is FQNNGV in the germline V gene. The CDR3 runs 14 residues. CDR3 sequence: CASSLGLAQETQYF. CDR3 coding DNA: TGTGCCAGCAGCTTAGGACTAGCGCAAGAGACCCAGTACTTC. Together with reference TRBV11-2 and TRBJ2-5, the CDR3 gives the full variable domain: EAGVAQSPRYKIIEKRQSVAFWCNPISGHATLYWYQQILGQGPKLLIQFQNNGVVDDSQLPKDRFSAERLKGVDSTLKIQPAKLEDSAVYLCASSLGLAQETQYFGPGTRLLVL.

This clone was seen only once. The chain uses TRBV4-1 and TRBJ1-3; D gene unclear. CDR3 length: 16 residues. V lost 0 bases to trimming and J lost 4 bases, with 13 bases between them. Germline CDR1 and CDR2: MGHRA and YSYEKL. The CDR3 sequence is CASSQDFEVRGNTIYF. The CDR3 DNA reads TGCGCCAGCAGCCAAGATTTTGAGGTTAGGGGAAACACCATATATTTT.